The clone carrying this TCR beta chain was seen a handful of times. Its specificity is not known. Via the markers CD45RO/CCR7/CD25/CD127/CD95/CD27, stem cell-like memory, regulatory, central memory and naive CD4+ cells were sorted. This record comes from a study of beta chain features in type 1 diabetes. Notes on the study in general: All four CD4+ subsets of Type 1 diabetes patients contained TCRB CDR3s that were moderately but significantly shorter.

The isolated RNA, all of it, was reverse transcribed, so expressed TCRB transcripts were what got sequenced. The data were produced by immunoSEQ multiplex PCR, yet TCRdb's version contains in-frame clones alone and is incomplete. Of roughly 160,000 clones in the sample, approximately 7.9% were seen once. The CDR3 consists of 14 residues. Trimming left V 8 bases short and J 0 bases short, with 11 bases between. Germline CDR1 reads LNHNV; CDR2 reads YYDKDF (reference sequence). This TCR was sampled from a man younger than 30 with type 1 diabetes. The V and J genes are TRBV15 and TRBJ2-1; possible D gene TRBD2, 6 bases. The sequenced sample consisted of central memory CD4+ T cells from blood. CDR3 sequence (DNA): TGTGCCACCCAATCGGGGGACTCCTACAATGAGCAGTTCTTC. It encodes CATQSGDSYNEQFF. Variable domain in full (rest from reference TRBV15 and TRBJ2-1): DAMVIQNPRYQVTQFGKPVTLSCSQTLNHNVMYWYQQKSSQAPKLLFHYYDKDFNNEADTPDNFQSRRPNTSFCFLDIRSPGLGDTAMYLCATQSGDSYNEQFFGPGTRLTVL.